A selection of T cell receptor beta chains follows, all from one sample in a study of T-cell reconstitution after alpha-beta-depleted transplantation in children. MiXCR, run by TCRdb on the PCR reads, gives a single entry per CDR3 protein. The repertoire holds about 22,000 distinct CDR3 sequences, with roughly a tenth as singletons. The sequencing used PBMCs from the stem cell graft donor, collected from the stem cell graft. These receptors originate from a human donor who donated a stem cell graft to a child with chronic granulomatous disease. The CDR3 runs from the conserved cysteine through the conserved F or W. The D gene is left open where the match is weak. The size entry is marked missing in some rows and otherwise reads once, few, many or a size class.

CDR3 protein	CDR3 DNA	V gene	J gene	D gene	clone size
CASSPRGEKHNEQFF	TGTGCCAGCTCACCGCGGGGAGAGAAGCACAATGAGCAGTTCTTC	TRBV18	TRBJ2-1	-	many
CASSPTLGGANVLTF	TGTGCCAGCAGCCCAACTCTTGGTGGGGCCAACGTCCTGACTTTC	TRBV28	TRBJ2-6	-	many
CASMGTGVNEKLFF	TGTGCCAGCATGGGAACAGGGGTAAATGAAAAACTGTTTTTT	TRBV27	TRBJ1-4	TRBD1	many
CASRLSGSYEQYF	TGCGCCAGCAGACTTAGCGGAAGCTACGAGCAGTACTTC	TRBV5-1	TRBJ2-7	-	many
CASSLVQEWQETQYF	TGTGCCAGCAGCTTAGTACAGGAATGGCAAGAGACCCAGTACTTC	TRBV7-9	TRBJ2-5	-	many
CAISPGRLISYNEQFF	TGTGCCATCAGTCCGGGACGACTGATCTCCTACAATGAGCAGTTCTTC	TRBV10-3	TRBJ2-1	-	-
CASSLGLAGLGNIQYF	TGTGCCAGCAGTCTGGGACTAGCGGGGCTCGGAAACATTCAGTACTTC	TRBV12-3/TRBV12-4	TRBJ2-4	TRBD2	medium-sized
CASSFVPGAPYNEQFF	TGTGCCAGCAGTTTTGTCCCGGGGGCCCCCTACAATGAGCAGTTCTTC	TRBV12-3/TRBV12-4	TRBJ2-1	-	many
CASSFRHLAPDTQYF	TGTGCCAGCAGTTTCCGGCACTTAGCCCCAGATACGCAGTATTTC	TRBV27	TRBJ2-3	-	once
CASSDQAGSRTQYF	TGTGCCAGCAGCGATCAAGCGGGATCTCGTACGCAGTATTTT	TRBV12-3/TRBV12-4	TRBJ2-3	TRBD2	many